This T cell receptor (beta chain) was recorded in a study of T cell repertoires in cytomegalovirus infection. Whole-study context: A matching HLA type, together with CMV infection, was signaled by public TCR beta signatures. Study findings and constraints: Using cumulative public TCR beta family frequency, the authors identified those who carried CMV together with the relevant HLA. Predominance within the ex vivo response was attributable to HLA-C-restricted CMV-specific TCR beta clonotypes.

TCRdb itself ran the reads through MiXCR, one entry per CDR3 protein. The sample holds hundreds of thousands of distinct CDR3 sequences; roughly 24% are singletons and the top ten take 6.5% to 10%. This clonotype showed up many times. The antigen is not known. The V gene end was trimmed by 4 bases and the J gene end by 1 base; junction bases not matched to a gene: 3. Per germline, CDR1 SEHNR and CDR2 FQNEAQ (reference sequence). The CDR3 sequence is 16 residues long. The receptor's source is a human donor in good health (CMV status not recorded). Some clones in this sample may be carry-over from other donors' samples. This chain links TRBV7-9 with TRBJ2-2; 10 positions agree with TRBD2. Sequences were obtained from CD8+ T cells from PBMCs. CDR3 nucleotide sequence: TGTGCCAGCAGCTACACTAGCGGGGAGAACACCGGGGAGCTGTTTTTT. This encodes CASSYTSGENTGELFF.